One T cell receptor beta chain is described in this entry. The record originates from a study of PD-1 blockade in mismatch repair-deficient tumors. Here immunoSEQ multiplex PCR was the method, and the copy in TCRdb shows in-frame clones only, minus some. Found here are 70,000 to 90,000 clones, roughly 80% of them singletons; the top ten hold less than 6%. V was pared by 10 bases and J by 0 bases, with 20 bases between. Germline CDR1 reads SGHNT; CDR2 reads YYREEE (reference sequence). The CDR3 is made up of 15 amino acids. This TCR came from an adult with mismatch repair-deficient cancer. The chain couples TRBV5-4 to TRBJ2-7; perhaps TRBD2 as D (6 bases). Sequencing used peripheral blood, obtained 44 weeks after starting pembrolizumab. CDR3 amino acids: CASIGRGMSSYEQYF. In DNA form, the CDR3 reads TGTGCCTCCATCGGGCGGGGTATGTCCTCCTACGAGCAGTACTTC.